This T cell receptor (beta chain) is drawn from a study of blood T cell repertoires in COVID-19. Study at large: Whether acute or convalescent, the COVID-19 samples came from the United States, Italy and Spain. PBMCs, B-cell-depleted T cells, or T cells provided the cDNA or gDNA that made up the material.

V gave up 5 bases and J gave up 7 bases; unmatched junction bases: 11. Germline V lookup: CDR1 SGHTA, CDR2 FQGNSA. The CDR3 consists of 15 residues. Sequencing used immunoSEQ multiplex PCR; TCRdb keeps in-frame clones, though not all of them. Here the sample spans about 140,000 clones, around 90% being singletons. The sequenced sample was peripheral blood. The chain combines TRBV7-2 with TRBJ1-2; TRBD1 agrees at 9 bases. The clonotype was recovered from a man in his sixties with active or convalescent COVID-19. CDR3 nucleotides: TGTGCCAGCAGCCTTTTTCCGGGACAGGGTAGTGGCTACACCTTC. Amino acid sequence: CASSLFPGQGSGYTF.